This TCR beta chain was captured in a study of T cell clonality in common variable immunodeficiency. Regarding the study as a whole: Fewer TCRbeta clones were shared among CVID subjects than controls.

The table lists this clone with many counts. Antigen: not known. The observed sequence ends 3 residues before the CDR3 terminus, with the missing tail filled in from the germline J gene. Losses at the gene ends were 4 bases for V and 3 bases for J; bases not matched to a gene: 6. The CDR3 has 15 residues. Germline loops: CDR1 LNHDA, CDR2 SQIVND (reference sequence). Sequencing used immunoSEQ multiplex PCR; TCRdb keeps in-frame clones, though not all of them. The repertoire consists of 35,000 to 45,000 clones, none detected only once. The chain is built from TRBV19 and TRBJ1-5, with 7 bases lining up with TRBD1. The source of this sequence is a person aged 18 to 70 in good health. Sequencing was performed on peripheral blood mononuclear cells. The covered CDR3 bases are TGTGCCAGTAGTAGCTCCGGGACAGTCAATCAGCCC. This gives the protein CASSSSGTVNQP. Given in full, the CDR3 is CASSSSGTVNQPQHF.